The 5 T cell receptor beta chains presented below share a single source sample, sequenced in a study of T-cell reconstitution after alpha-beta-depleted transplantation in children. Preparation of the TCRbeta library was carried out with unique molecular identifiers. TCRdb reprocessed the PCR reads via MiXCR and lists one record per CDR3 protein. The sample contains fewer than 1 million distinct CDR3 sequences, 15% to 20% of which appear only once. The material was PBMCs, mostly from graft donor cells, obtained 360 days after TCRalphabeta/CD19-depleted stem cell transplant. All receptors come from a male patient between 5 and 17 years old who had a stem cell transplant for acute lymphoblastic leukemia, so the T cells may come from the graft donor.

The V gene is TRBV7-2, the J gene TRBJ2-7, with TRBD2 matching over 11 bases. Germline loops: CDR1 SGHTA, CDR2 FQGNSA. The V segment lost 7 bases and the J segment 7 bases; nucleotides outside the gene matches: 12. The CDR3 is made up of 15 amino acids. CDR3 DNA: TGTGCCAGCACCAGAACCGGGACTAGCGGCTCAGAGCAGTACTTC. It translates to CASTRTGTSGSEQYF.

The chain links TRBV4-2 to TRBJ1-2; no reliable D call. The germline V and J ends were trimmed by 0 bases and 8 bases, with 4 bases remaining between them. Germline CDR1 reads LGHNA; CDR2 reads YNFKEQ. The CDR3 consists of 11 residues. The CDR3 coding sequence is TGTGCCAGCAGCCAAGATTCGGGCTACACCTTC. The encoded protein is CASSQDSGYTF.

This sequence joins TRBV27 and TRBJ2-3; 8 bases line up with TRBD1. CDR3 length: 14 residues. Germline V CDR1 and CDR2: MNHEY, SMNVEV (reference sequence). Losses at the gene ends were 5 bases for V and 6 bases for J; bases not matched to a gene: 7. In DNA form, the CDR3 reads TGTGCCAGCAGTACAACAGGGGGGTGGGATACGCAGTATTTT. This codes for CASSTTGGWDTQYF.

The V call is TRBV27, the J call TRBJ2-6, with D uncertain. V lost 6 bases and J 0 bases, leaving 18 bases between the germline ends. The CDR3 has 18 amino acids. Germline V gene sequence: CDR1 MNHEY, CDR2 SMNVEV (reference sequence). The CDR3 region is CASSPFGFSSSGANVLTF. For the CDR3, the DNA is TGTGCCAGCAGCCCCTTTGGCTTTTCCTCCTCTGGGGCCAACGTCCTGACTTTC.

A few counts support this clonotype. The rearrangement joins TRBV9 to TRBJ2-3; D unresolved. Deletions cut 0 bases from V and 2 bases from J, with 7 bases between. In germline, CDR1 is SGDLS, CDR2 YYNGEE. The CDR3 runs to 14 residues. As DNA, the CDR3 is TGTGCCAGCAGCGTAGCCAGGACCACAGATACGCAGTATTTT. It codes for CASSVARTTDTQYF.